This TCR beta chain was sequenced during a study of T cell responses to AZD1222 COVID-19 vaccine. Study results and limitations: With dominance at 160-218 and 743-854, vaccine-associated CD4 TCRs spanned spike. The donors showed a predominance of white British ancestry and of females, with possible underestimation of clonal diversity. Reportedly, nearly half of unique spike TCRs recognized epitopes outside B.1.351/B.1.1.7 mutations. Without day 14 samples, only post-peak T cell repertoires were studied.

Assay: immunoSEQ multiplex PCR; the TCRdb copy retains only in-frame clones and omits some. The sample shows over 75,000 clones, approximately 85% of them seen only once. A remark on this clone: Antigen: not known.

Germline assignment: CDR1 PRHDT and CDR2 FYEKMQ (reference sequence). The V end lost 6 bases, the J end lost 3 bases, and 15 bases lay between the germline ends. The CDR3 has 14 amino acids. Here the sequenced sample was peripheral blood, taken 28 days after the second AZD1222 dose. J is TRBJ2-7 and V is TRBV13, with a weak D call TRBD2 (7 bases). The clonotype was recovered from an adult who received the AZD1222 COVID-19 vaccine. The CDR3: CASRRGGLGYEQYF. CDR3 coding DNA: TGTGCCAGCAGACGCGGGGGCCTAGGCTACGAGCAGTACTTC. Based on the CDR3 plus reference TRBV13 and TRBJ2-7, the full variable domain is AAGVIQSPRHLIKEKRETATLKCYPIPRHDTVYWYQQGPGQDPQFLISFYEKMQSDKGSIPDRFSAQQFSDYHSELNMSSLELGDSALYFCASRRGGLGYEQYFGPGTRLTVT.